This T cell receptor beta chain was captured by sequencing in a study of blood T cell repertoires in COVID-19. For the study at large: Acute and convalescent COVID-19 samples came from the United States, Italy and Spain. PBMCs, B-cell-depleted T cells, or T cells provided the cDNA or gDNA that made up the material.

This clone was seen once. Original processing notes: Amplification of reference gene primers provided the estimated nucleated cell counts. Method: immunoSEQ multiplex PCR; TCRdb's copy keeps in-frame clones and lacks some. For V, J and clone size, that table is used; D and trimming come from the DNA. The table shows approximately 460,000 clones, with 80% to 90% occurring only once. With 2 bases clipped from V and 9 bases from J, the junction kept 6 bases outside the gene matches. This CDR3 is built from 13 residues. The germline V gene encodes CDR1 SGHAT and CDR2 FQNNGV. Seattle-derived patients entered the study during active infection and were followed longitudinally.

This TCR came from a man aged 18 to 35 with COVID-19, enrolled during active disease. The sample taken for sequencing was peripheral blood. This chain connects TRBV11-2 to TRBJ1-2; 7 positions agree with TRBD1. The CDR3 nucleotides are TGTGCCAGCAGCTTACCCGACAGGGCAAGCTACACCTTC. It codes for CASSLPDRASYTF.